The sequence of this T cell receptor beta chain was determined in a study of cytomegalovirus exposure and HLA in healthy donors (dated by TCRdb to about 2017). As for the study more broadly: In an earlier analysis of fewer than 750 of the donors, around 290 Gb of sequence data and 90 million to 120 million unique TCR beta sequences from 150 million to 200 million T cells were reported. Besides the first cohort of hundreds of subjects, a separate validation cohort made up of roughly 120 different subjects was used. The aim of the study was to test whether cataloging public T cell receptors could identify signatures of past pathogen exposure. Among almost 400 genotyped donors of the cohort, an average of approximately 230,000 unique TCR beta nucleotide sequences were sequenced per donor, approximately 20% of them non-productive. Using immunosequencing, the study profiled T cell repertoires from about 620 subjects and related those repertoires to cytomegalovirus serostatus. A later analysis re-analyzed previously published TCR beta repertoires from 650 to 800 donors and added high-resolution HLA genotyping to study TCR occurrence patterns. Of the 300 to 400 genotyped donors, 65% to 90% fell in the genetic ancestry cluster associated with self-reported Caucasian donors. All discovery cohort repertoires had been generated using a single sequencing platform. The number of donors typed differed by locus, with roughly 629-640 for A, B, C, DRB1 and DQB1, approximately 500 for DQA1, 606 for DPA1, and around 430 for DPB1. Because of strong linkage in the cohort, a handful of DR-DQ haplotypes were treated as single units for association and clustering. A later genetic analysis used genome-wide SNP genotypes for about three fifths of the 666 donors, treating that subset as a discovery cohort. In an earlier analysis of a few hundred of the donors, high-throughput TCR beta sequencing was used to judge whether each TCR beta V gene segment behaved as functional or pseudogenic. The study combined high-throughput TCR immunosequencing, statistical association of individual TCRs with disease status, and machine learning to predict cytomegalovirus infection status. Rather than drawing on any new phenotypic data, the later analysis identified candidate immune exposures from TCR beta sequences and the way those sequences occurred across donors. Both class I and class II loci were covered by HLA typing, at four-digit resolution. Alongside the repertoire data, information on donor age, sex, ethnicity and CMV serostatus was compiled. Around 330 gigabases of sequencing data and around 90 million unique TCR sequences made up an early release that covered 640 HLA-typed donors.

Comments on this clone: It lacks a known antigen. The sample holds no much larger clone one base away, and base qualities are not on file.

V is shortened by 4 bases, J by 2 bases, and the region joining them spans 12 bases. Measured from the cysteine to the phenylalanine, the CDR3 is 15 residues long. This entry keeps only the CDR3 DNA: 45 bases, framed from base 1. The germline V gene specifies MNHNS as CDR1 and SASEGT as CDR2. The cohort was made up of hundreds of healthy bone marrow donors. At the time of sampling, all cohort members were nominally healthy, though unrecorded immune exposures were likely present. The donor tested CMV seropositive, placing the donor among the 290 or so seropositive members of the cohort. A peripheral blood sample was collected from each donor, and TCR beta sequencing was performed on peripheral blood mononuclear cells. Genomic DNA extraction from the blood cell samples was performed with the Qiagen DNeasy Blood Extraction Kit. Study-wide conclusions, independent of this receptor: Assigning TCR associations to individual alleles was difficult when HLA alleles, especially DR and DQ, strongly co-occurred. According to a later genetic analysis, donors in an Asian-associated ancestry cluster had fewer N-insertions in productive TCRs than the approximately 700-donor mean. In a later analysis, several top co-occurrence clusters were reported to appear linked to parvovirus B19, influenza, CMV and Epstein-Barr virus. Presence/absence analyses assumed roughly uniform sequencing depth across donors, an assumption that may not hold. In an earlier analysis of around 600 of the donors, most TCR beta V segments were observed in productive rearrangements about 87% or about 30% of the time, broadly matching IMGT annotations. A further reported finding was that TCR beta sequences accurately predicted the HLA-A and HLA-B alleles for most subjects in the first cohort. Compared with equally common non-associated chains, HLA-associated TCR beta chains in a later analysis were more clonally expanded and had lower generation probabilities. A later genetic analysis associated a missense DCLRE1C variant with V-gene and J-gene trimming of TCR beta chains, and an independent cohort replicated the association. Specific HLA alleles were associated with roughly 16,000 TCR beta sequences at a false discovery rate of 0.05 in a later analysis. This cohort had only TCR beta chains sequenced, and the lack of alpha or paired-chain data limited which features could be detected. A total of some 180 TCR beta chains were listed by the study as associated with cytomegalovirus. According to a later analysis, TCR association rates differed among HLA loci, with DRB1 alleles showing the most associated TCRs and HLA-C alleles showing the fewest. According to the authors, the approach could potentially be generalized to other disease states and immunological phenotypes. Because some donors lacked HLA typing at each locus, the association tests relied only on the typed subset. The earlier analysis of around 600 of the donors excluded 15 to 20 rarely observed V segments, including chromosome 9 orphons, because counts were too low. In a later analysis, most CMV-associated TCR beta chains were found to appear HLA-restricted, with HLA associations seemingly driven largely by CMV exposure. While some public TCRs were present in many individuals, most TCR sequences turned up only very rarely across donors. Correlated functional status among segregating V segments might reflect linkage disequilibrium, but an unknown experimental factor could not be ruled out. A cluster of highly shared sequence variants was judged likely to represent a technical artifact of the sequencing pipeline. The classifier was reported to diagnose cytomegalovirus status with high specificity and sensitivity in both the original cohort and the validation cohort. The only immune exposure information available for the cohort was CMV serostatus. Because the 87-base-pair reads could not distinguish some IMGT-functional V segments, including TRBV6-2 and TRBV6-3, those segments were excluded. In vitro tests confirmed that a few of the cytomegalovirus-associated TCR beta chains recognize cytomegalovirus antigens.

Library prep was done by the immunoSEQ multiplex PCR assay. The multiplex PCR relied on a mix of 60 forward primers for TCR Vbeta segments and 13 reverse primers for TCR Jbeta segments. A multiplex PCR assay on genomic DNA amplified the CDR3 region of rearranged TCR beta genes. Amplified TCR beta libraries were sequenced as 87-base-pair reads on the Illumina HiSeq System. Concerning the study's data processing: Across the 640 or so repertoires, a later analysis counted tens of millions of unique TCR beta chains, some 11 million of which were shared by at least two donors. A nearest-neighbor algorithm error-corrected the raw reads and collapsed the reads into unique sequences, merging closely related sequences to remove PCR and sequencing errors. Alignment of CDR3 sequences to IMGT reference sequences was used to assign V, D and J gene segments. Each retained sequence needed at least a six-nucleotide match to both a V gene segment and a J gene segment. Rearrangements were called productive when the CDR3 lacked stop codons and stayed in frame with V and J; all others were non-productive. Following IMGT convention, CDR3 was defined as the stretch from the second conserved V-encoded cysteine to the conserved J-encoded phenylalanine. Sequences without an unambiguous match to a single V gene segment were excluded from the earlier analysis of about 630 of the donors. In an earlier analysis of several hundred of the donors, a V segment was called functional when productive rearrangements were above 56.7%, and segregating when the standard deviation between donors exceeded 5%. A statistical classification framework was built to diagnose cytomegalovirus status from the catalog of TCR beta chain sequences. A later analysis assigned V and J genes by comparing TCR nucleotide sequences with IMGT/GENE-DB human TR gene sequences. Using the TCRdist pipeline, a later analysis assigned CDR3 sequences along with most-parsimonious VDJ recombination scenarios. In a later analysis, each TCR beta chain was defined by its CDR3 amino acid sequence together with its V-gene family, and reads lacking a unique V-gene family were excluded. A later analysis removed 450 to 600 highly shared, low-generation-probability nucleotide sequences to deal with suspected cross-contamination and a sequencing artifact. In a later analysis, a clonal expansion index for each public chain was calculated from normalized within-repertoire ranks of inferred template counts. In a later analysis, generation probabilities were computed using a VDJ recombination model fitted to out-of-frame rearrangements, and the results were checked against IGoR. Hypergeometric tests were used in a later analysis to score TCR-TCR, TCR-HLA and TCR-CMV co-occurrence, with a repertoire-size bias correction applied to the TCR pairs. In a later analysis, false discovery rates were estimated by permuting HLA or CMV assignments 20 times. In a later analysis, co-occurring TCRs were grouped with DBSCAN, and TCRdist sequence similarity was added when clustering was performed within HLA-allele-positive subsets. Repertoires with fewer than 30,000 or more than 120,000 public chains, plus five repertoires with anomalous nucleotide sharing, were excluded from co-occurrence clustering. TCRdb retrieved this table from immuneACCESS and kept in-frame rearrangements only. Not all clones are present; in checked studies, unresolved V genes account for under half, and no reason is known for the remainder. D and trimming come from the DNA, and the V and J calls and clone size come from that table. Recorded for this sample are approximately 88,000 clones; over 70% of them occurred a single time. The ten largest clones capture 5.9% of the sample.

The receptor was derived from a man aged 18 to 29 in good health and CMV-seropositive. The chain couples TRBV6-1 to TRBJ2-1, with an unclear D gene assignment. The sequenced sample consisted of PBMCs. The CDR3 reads CASSVGSTTYNEQFF. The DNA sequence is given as TGTGCCAGCAGTGTGGGCTCCACCACCTACAATGAGCAGTTCTTC.